The 15 T cell receptor beta chains below all came from one sample that was sequenced in a study of shared clonotypes between healthy human individuals. Sequencing used immunoSEQ multiplex PCR; TCRdb keeps in-frame clones, though not all of them. The sample lists about 110,000 clones; roughly two thirds were seen once. Input material: memory CD8+ T cells sorted from blood. Subset indicated: CD45RO+ cells pooled with CCR7-negative TemRA cells. Receptors were obtained from a woman aged 30 to 39 in good health.

V usage is TRBV11-3 and J usage is TRBJ2-7; 7 nucleotides agree with TRBD2. CDR1 and CDR2 from the germline V gene are SGHNT and YENEEA. J gave up 0 bases and V 2 bases, and 4 bases lay outside the gene matches. This CDR3 has 15 residues. The CDR3 sequence is CASSLSGGSSYEQYF. In nucleotides, the CDR3 is TGTGCCAGCAGCTTATCGGGCGGGAGCTCCTACGAGCAGTACTTC.

V usage is TRBV5-1 and J usage is TRBJ2-7; D is ambiguous. In germline, CDR1 is SGHRS, CDR2 YFSETQ. This CDR3 is built from 15 residues. V was clipped by 0 bases and J by 9 bases, with 19 bases between them. The DNA for the CDR3 is TGCGCCAGCAGCTTGGTGTCCGGGCTTAAGGTCGGGCAGTACTTC. Protein: CASSLVSGLKVGQYF.

The chain is built from TRBV6-6 and TRBJ1-2; 8 nucleotides match TRBD1. This CDR3 contains 15 residues. V was pared by 0 bases and J by 7 bases, with 7 bases of the junction left unmatched. Germline CDR1 and CDR2: MNHNY and SVGAGI (reference sequence). In nucleotides, the CDR3 is TGTGCCAGCAGTTACTCCTTACAGGGGGGGTTTGGCTACACCTTC. As protein: CASSYSLQGGFGYTF.

This clone was seen more than once but under ten times. The chain recombines TRBV6-1 with TRBJ1-5; no clear D. Germline loops: CDR1 MNHNS, CDR2 SASEGT. The CDR3 has 14 residues. V lost 2 bases and J lost 5, with 10 bases in between. The chain's CDR3 is CASSESEPHQPQHF. The CDR3 nucleotides are TGTGCCAGCAGTGAATCCGAACCTCATCAGCCCCAGCATTTT.

This clone was counted a single time. The CDR3 bases are TGTGCCAGCAGTTTCCGATACGCGGGACACGAGCCCCAGCATTTT. This sequence encodes CASSFRYAGHEPQHF. This rearrangement joins TRBV28 to TRBJ1-5, with a possible D match to TRBD1 (6 bases). The V and J ends lost 3 bases and 8 bases respectively, with 17 bases between them. The V gene's germline CDR1 is MDHEN and CDR2 SYDVKM. The CDR3 is 15 amino acids.

The chain couples TRBV4-1 to TRBJ2-7, with D possibly being TRBD1 (6 bases). Deletions cut 2 bases from V and 0 bases from J, with 17 bases between. Germline CDR1 reads MGHRA; CDR2 reads YSYEKL. The CDR3 has 17 amino acids. CDR3 DNA: TGCGCCAGCAGCCAACGGGTAGGACAGAGTGGCTCCTACGAGCAGTACTTC. It is translated as CASSQRVGQSGSYEQYF.

The genes are TRBV10-3 and TRBJ2-1; TRBD2 might be the D (5 bases). V lost 6 bases and J 8 bases, leaving 14 bases between the germline ends. Germline V gene lookup returns CDR1 ENHRY and CDR2 SYGVKD. CDR3 size: 13 residues. The CDR3 nucleotides read TGTGCCATCAGGGCTGAAGGGCGGGATGAGCAGTTCTTC. Protein sequence: CAIRAEGRDEQFF.

The chain couples TRBV7-6 to TRBJ1-4; D is unclear. This CDR3 spans 14 amino acids. The ends were cut back, 1 base at V and 0 bases at J, with 3 bases in the middle. Germline V gene lookup returns CDR1 SGHVS and CDR2 FNYEAQ. The CDR3 sequence: CASSLGATNEKLFF. Here the CDR3 DNA reads TGTGCCAGCAGCTTAGGGGCAACTAATGAAAAACTGTTTTTT.

This clone occurred many times. The chain joins TRBV5-1 to TRBJ2-1; 11 bases map to TRBD1. Germline loops: CDR1 SGHRS, CDR2 YFSETQ. Trimming at V came to 0 bases and at J to 3 bases, leaving 2 bases not matched to a gene. The CDR3 has 16 amino acids. CDR3 sequence: CASSLGGTGGYNEQFF. CDR3 coding DNA: TGCGCCAGCAGCTTGGGCGGGACAGGGGGCTACAATGAGCAGTTCTTC. Combining the CDR3 with reference TRBV5-1 and TRBJ2-1 gives the whole variable domain KAGVTQTPRYLIKTRGQQVTLSCSPISGHRSVSWYQQTPGQGLQFLFEYFSETQRNKGNFPGRFSGRQFSNSRSEMNVSTLELGDSALYLCASSLGGTGGYNEQFFGPGTRLTVL.

The chain's CDR3 is CASSGHPRTYEQYF. CDR3 nucleotides: TGTGCCAGCAGTGGACACCCGAGGACCTACGAGCAGTACTTC. V gene TRBV25-1 combines with J gene TRBJ2-7; D unresolved. V was trimmed by 4 bases and J by 2 bases, leaving 12 bases between them. This CDR3 has 14 amino acids. Germline V gene lookup returns CDR1 MGHDK and CDR2 SYGVNS.

The genes are TRBV25-1 and TRBJ2-2; TRBD1 matches at 8 bases. The ends lost 4 bases at V and 7 bases at J; junction bases unmatched: 8. Germline CDR1 is MGHDK and CDR2 is SYGVNS. CDR3 length equals 15 residues. Written as DNA, the CDR3 is TGTGCCAGCAGTGGCGACAGGGGCGACGTCGGGGAGCTGTTTTTT. The encoded protein is CASSGDRGDVGELFF.

Written as DNA, the CDR3 is TGTGCCAGCAGCAACAGGGACTGGAGCTACGAGCAGTACTTC. This sequence encodes CASSNRDWSYEQYF. V and J are TRBV7-9 and TRBJ2-7; D assignment may be TRBD1 or TRBD2 (6 bases each). CDR1 SEHNR and CDR2 FQNEAQ come from the germline V gene (reference sequence). This CDR3 comprises 14 residues. V shed 5 bases and J shed 3 bases, with 14 bases lying between them.

The table lists this clone with many counts. V usage is TRBV6-4 and J usage is TRBJ1-2; D possibly corresponds to TRBD1 (5 bases). V shed 3 bases and J shed 0 bases, with 11 bases lying between them. CDR3 length equals 15 residues. The V gene's germline CDR1 is MRHNA and CDR2 SNTAGT. The CDR3 DNA follows: TGTGCCAGCAGTGAAGGGGCAGATCCTAACTATGGCTACACCTTC. Its protein product is CASSEGADPNYGYTF.

The chain has TRBV5-8 and TRBJ2-7, with a tentative D call TRBD2 (5 bases). V lost 1 base and J 3 bases, leaving 8 bases between the germline ends. The CDR3 consists of 13 residues. Germline V gene data show CDR1 as SGHTS and CDR2 as YDEGEE. This CDR3 is CASSLRSGYEQYF. Here the CDR3 DNA reads TGTGCCAGCAGCTTGCGGAGCGGCTACGAGCAGTACTTC. The full variable domain, its missing parts supplied by reference TRBV5-8 and TRBJ2-7, is EAGVTQSPTHLIKTRGQQATLRCSPISGHTSVYWYQQALGLGLQFLLWYDEGEERNRGNFPPRFSGRQFPNYSSELNVNALELEDSALYLCASSLRSGYEQYFGPGTRLTVT.

The chain recombines TRBV27 with TRBJ2-7; TRBD1 matches 8 bases. V trimming: 6 bases; J trimming: 6 bases; junction bases outside the gene matches: 13. The CDR3 loop spans 15 amino acids. Germline V gene sequence: CDR1 MNHEY, CDR2 SMNVEV (reference sequence). The CDR3: CASSPRTGLLSEQYF. CDR3 nucleotide sequence: TGTGCCAGCAGCCCCCGGACAGGGCTATTATCCGAGCAGTACTTC.